This T cell receptor (beta chain) emerged from a study of blood T cell repertoires in COVID-19. Trimming left V 6 bases short and J 2 bases short, with 11 bases between. Germline V CDR1 and CDR2: GTSNPN, SVGIG (reference sequence). The CDR3 spans 14 residues. The assay was immunoSEQ multiplex PCR, and TCRdb's table has in-frame clones only and misses some. The repertoire holds about 150,000 clones, with roughly three quarters as singletons. What was sequenced was peripheral blood. The receptor's source is a man in his 60s with acute or convalescent COVID-19. The chain recombines TRBV30 with TRBJ2-6; D remains unclear. Here the CDR3 DNA reads TGTGCCTGTGCGCCACCCCCTGGGGCCAACGTCCTGACTTTC. Protein product: CACAPPPGANVLTF. Using reference TRBV30 and TRBJ2-6 for the parts outside the CDR3, the full variable domain is SQTIHQWPATLVQPVGSPLSLECTVEGTSNPNLYWYRQAAGRGLQLLFYSVGIGQISSEVPQNLSASRPQDRQFILSSKKLLLSDSGFYLCACAPPPGANVLTFGAGSRLTVL.